The sequence of this T cell receptor beta chain was determined in a study of T cells in Graves' hyperthyroidism and ophthalmopathy. Study-wide results and caveats: Progression to ophthalmopathy was predicted a median of roughly seven months early. Blood held most thyroid clonotypes expanded above 0.001 frequency.

Orbital computed tomography, thyroid ultrasound, serum thyroxine and TRAb, and clinical symptoms together informed the diagnoses. In its sample, this clonotype was seen many times. The target antigen is unknown. RNA transcripts gave rise to amplified TCR beta CDR3 regions. Initially, a first-round RT-PCR of the TCR CDR3 employed the HTBI primer set. TCRdb processed the multiplex PCR reads anew with MiXCR; each CDR3 protein has one entry. The table has 250,000 to 300,000 distinct CDR3 sequences, 14% to 15% seen once. The sequencing sample was made of blood. The sequence was collected from a woman in her forties with Graves' hyperthyroidism that later progressed to Graves' ophthalmopathy.

CDR3 DNA sequence: TGTGCCAGCAGTTTCAGAGCGGGTGGGGTAGATGAGCAGTTCTTC. Its protein product is CASSFRAGGVDEQFF. The chain combines TRBV28 with TRBJ2-1; D perhaps matches TRBD2 (6 bases). CDR3 length equals 15 residues. From germline, CDR1 is MDHEN and CDR2 SYDVKM. Trimming cost V 3 bases and J 8 bases, with 17 bases left between them.